This is a list of T cell receptor beta chains from one sample in a study of blood T cell repertoires in COVID-19. Profiled with immunoSEQ multiplex PCR; TCRdb holds only in-frame clones, not every one. Of around 160,000 clones in the sample, 75% to 85% were seen once. The sample was PBMCs or T cells enriched from blood (not recorded which). The origin of the receptors is a man aged 35 to 55 who had recovered from COVID-19. Both conserved end residues are part of each CDR3. Each record gives: V gene, J gene, clone size, D gene, CDR3 DNA, CDR3 protein. A D gene is named only where the DNA matches it firmly. Some rows mark clone size as missing; the rest say once, few, many or name a class of expanded clone.

v_call: TRBV23-1; j_call: TRBJ1-2; clone_size: NA; d_call: NA; cdr3_nt: TGCGCCAGCAGTCAAGGCCTAAGTCTGGAGCATGATTATGGCTACACCTTC; cdr3_aa: CASSQGLSLEHDYGYTF
v_call: TRBV3-1/TRBV3-2; j_call: TRBJ2-3; clone_size: NA; d_call: NA; cdr3_nt: TGTGCCAGCAGCCCTAGGCAGGGGTCCACAGATACGCAGTATTTT; cdr3_aa: CASSPRQGSTDTQYF
v_call: TRBV5-4; j_call: TRBJ1-6; clone_size: NA; d_call: NA; cdr3_nt: TGTGCCAGCAGCTTGGAGACAGCTAATTCACCCCTCCACTTT; cdr3_aa: CASSLETANSPLHF
v_call: TRBV29-1; j_call: TRBJ2-5; clone_size: NA; d_call: TRBD1; cdr3_nt: TGCAGCGTTGGAGGGGGCCCCCAGGAGACCCAGTACTTC; cdr3_aa: CSVGGGPQETQYF
v_call: TRBV5-1; j_call: TRBJ2-3; clone_size: NA; d_call: TRBD2; cdr3_nt: TGCGCCAGCAGCCCCCCCGGGACTAGTCTCACAGATACGCAGTATTTT; cdr3_aa: CASSPPGTSLTDTQYF
v_call: TRBV5-1; j_call: TRBJ2-2; clone_size: NA; d_call: NA; cdr3_nt: TGCGCCAGCAGCTTCCCGGACAGTTCTAACACCGGGGAGCTGTTTTTT; cdr3_aa: CASSFPDSSNTGELFF
v_call: TRBV6-6; j_call: TRBJ2-1; clone_size: NA; d_call: NA; cdr3_nt: TGTGCCAGCACCCTCTCCCCTCCGGGGGATCACAATGAGCAGTTCTTC; cdr3_aa: CASTLSPPGDHNEQFF
v_call: TRBV4-1; j_call: TRBJ1-1; clone_size: NA; d_call: NA; cdr3_nt: TGCGCCAGCAGCCCCCGCGGGTATATGAACACTGAAGCTTTCTTT; cdr3_aa: CASSPRGYMNTEAFF
v_call: TRBV7-9; j_call: TRBJ1-2; clone_size: NA; d_call: NA; cdr3_nt: TGTGCCAGCAGTCGACGCTCTCAGCAGGAACGGCCTGGCTACACCTTC; cdr3_aa: CASSRRSQQERPGYTF
v_call: TRBV5-1; j_call: TRBJ2-1; clone_size: NA; d_call: TRBD2; cdr3_nt: TGCGCCAGCAGCTTGGTATCCCAGGGAGGGGACAATGAGCAGTTCTTC; cdr3_aa: CASSLVSQGGDNEQFF
v_call: TRBV7-2; j_call: TRBJ2-5; clone_size: many; d_call: TRBD1; cdr3_nt: TGTGCCAGCAGCTTGGGCAGGGGGTCGGAGACCCAGTACTTC; cdr3_aa: CASSLGRGSETQYF
v_call: TRBV7-8; j_call: TRBJ2-2; clone_size: NA; d_call: TRBD2; cdr3_nt: TGTGCCAGCAGGATTGGACTAGCGGTGAAGAACACCGGGGAGCTGTTTTTT; cdr3_aa: CASRIGLAVKNTGELFF
v_call: TRBV7-6; j_call: TRBJ2-1; clone_size: few; d_call: TRBD2; cdr3_nt: TGTGCCAGCAGCTTAGGTGTAGCGGGGGGGCATGAGCAGTTCTTC; cdr3_aa: CASSLGVAGGHEQFF
v_call: TRBV5-1; j_call: TRBJ2-4; clone_size: NA; d_call: TRBD1; cdr3_nt: TGCGCCAGCAGCGAACGCCGTAGGACAGGGCTCCACTCCGTAGCCAAAAACATTCAGTACTTC; cdr3_aa: CASSERRRTGLHSVAKNIQYF
v_call: TRBV7-2; j_call: TRBJ1-5; clone_size: few; d_call: NA; cdr3_nt: TGTGCCAGCAGCTCGGGCGGGGGCAGCAATCAGCCCCAGCATTTT; cdr3_aa: CASSSGGGSNQPQHF
v_call: TRBV29-1; j_call: TRBJ1-2; clone_size: few; d_call: NA; cdr3_nt: TGCAGCGTTGTTGGGCAAGTGAATGGCTACACCTTC; cdr3_aa: CSVVGQVNGYTF
v_call: TRBV5-8; j_call: TRBJ2-2; clone_size: NA; d_call: NA; cdr3_nt: TGTGCCAGCAGCTTGGCCAGATCAGGCCCCAAGGAGCTGTTTTTT; cdr3_aa: CASSLARSGPKELFF
v_call: TRBV28; j_call: TRBJ1-3; clone_size: NA; d_call: TRBD1; cdr3_nt: TGTGCCAGCAGTTTGACAGGGGTAAACTCTGGAAACACCATATATTTT; cdr3_aa: CASSLTGVNSGNTIYF
v_call: TRBV13; j_call: TRBJ2-7; clone_size: few; d_call: NA; cdr3_nt: TGTGCCAGCAGCGCGCAGGCCATCACATTAAACTACGAGCAGTACTTC; cdr3_aa: CASSAQAITLNYEQYF
v_call: TRBV10-1; j_call: TRBJ2-1; clone_size: once; d_call: TRBD1; cdr3_nt: TGCGCCAGCAGTGAAGGACAGGGAATCTATGAGCAGTTCTTC; cdr3_aa: CASSEGQGIYEQFF
v_call: TRBV9; j_call: TRBJ2-5; clone_size: NA; d_call: TRBD2; cdr3_nt: TGTGCCAGCAGCCCCGGGACTAGCGGGGGGCCCGGCCGCAAGACCCAGTACTTC; cdr3_aa: CASSPGTSGGPGRKTQYF
v_call: TRBV2; j_call: TRBJ1-1; clone_size: NA; d_call: NA; cdr3_nt: TGTGCCAGCAGTGAAGCGCTCGGCGGGAGGTTCTTT; cdr3_aa: CASSEALGGRFF
v_call: TRBV21-1; j_call: TRBJ2-2; clone_size: NA; d_call: NA; cdr3_nt: TGTGCCAGCATCCAGAATCGGACAACCCGAGGTACCGGGGAGCTGTTTTTT; cdr3_aa: CASIQNRTTRGTGELFF
v_call: TRBV12-3/TRBV12-4; j_call: TRBJ1-1; clone_size: NA; d_call: NA; cdr3_nt: TGTGCCAGCATCAGCCGGGGGGGCAGAGCTTTCTTT; cdr3_aa: CASISRGGRAFF
v_call: TRBV7-2; j_call: TRBJ1-5; clone_size: NA; d_call: NA; cdr3_nt: TGTGCCAGCAGCTTAGATGACCCTCGGCAGGTTCCCAATCAGCCCCAGCATTTT; cdr3_aa: CASSLDDPRQVPNQPQHF
v_call: TRBV27; j_call: TRBJ2-2; clone_size: NA; d_call: TRBD2; cdr3_nt: TGTGCCAGCAGTTTATGGCTAGCGGGCCGCGCGAACACCGGGGAGCTGTTTTTT; cdr3_aa: CASSLWLAGRANTGELFF
v_call: TRBV27; j_call: TRBJ2-1; clone_size: few; d_call: TRBD2; cdr3_nt: TGTGCCAGCAGCTTCACTAGCGGGGTTCCCTACAATGAGCAGTTCTTC; cdr3_aa: CASSFTSGVPYNEQFF
v_call: TRBV3-1/TRBV3-2; j_call: TRBJ1-3; clone_size: NA; d_call: NA; cdr3_nt: TGTGCCAGCAGCCAATGGGGAGGTGGAAACACCATATATTTT; cdr3_aa: CASSQWGGGNTIYF
v_call: TRBV24-1; j_call: TRBJ1-4; clone_size: NA; d_call: NA; cdr3_nt: TGTGCCAACCCACAGACCATTAATGAAAAACTGTTTTTT; cdr3_aa: CANPQTINEKLFF
v_call: TRBV5-1; j_call: TRBJ2-7; clone_size: NA; d_call: TRBD2; cdr3_nt: TGCGCCAGCAGCTCGGGACTAGCGGGGGGGCACGAGCAGTACTTC; cdr3_aa: CASSSGLAGGHEQYF
v_call: TRBV9; j_call: TRBJ1-2; clone_size: NA; d_call: TRBD1; cdr3_nt: TGTGCCAGCAGCGAGGGACAGGGGGCAGATGGCTACACCTTC; cdr3_aa: CASSEGQGADGYTF
v_call: TRBV5-1; j_call: TRBJ1-4; clone_size: NA; d_call: TRBD1; cdr3_nt: TGCGCCAGCAGCCTCGACAGGGGAGGGGGAAAACTGTTTTTT; cdr3_aa: CASSLDRGGGKLFF
v_call: TRBV7-8; j_call: TRBJ1-3; clone_size: NA; d_call: TRBD1; cdr3_nt: TGTGCCAGCAGCTTCGACAGGGGGTATGGAAACACCATATATTTT; cdr3_aa: CASSFDRGYGNTIYF
v_call: TRBV18; j_call: TRBJ1-2; clone_size: NA; d_call: TRBD1; cdr3_nt: TGTGCCAGCTCACCATCCCGGGACAGGGCTAGCTATGGCTACACCTTC; cdr3_aa: CASSPSRDRASYGYTF
v_call: TRBV18; j_call: TRBJ2-5; clone_size: NA; d_call: NA; cdr3_nt: TGTGCCAGCTCACCGAAGGCTGACGGGGAGACCCAGTACTTC; cdr3_aa: CASSPKADGETQYF
v_call: TRBV5-1; j_call: TRBJ2-5; clone_size: NA; d_call: TRBD1; cdr3_nt: TGCGCCAGCAGCCCCGACAGGGTAGATGGGACCCAGTACTTC; cdr3_aa: CASSPDRVDGTQYF
v_call: TRBV29-1; j_call: TRBJ2-5; clone_size: medium-sized; d_call: TRBD1; cdr3_nt: TGCAGCGTTGACGAGGGGGCGAAGACCCAGTACTTC; cdr3_aa: CSVDEGAKTQYF
v_call: TRBV7-2; j_call: TRBJ1-2; clone_size: NA; d_call: NA; cdr3_nt: TGTGCCAGCAGCTTAGTTCAGGGGCTGGCTAACTATGGCTACACCTTC; cdr3_aa: CASSLVQGLANYGYTF
v_call: TRBV6-1; j_call: TRBJ2-7; clone_size: NA; d_call: TRBD2; cdr3_nt: TGTGCCAGCAGTGAAGGGACTAGCGGAAGGTACGAGCAGTACTTC; cdr3_aa: CASSEGTSGRYEQYF
v_call: TRBV30; j_call: TRBJ1-2; clone_size: NA; d_call: NA; cdr3_nt: TGTGCCTGGAGCGCGCTCGGGACTTCATCCTATGGCTACACCTTC; cdr3_aa: CAWSALGTSSYGYTF
v_call: TRBV2; j_call: TRBJ2-5; clone_size: NA; d_call: NA; cdr3_nt: TGTGCCAGCAGTGCGGGGGACCAAGAGACCCAGTACTTC; cdr3_aa: CASSAGDQETQYF
v_call: TRBV6-5; j_call: TRBJ2-5; clone_size: NA; d_call: TRBD2; cdr3_nt: TGTGCCAGCTCTTGGGGGGGGACGGAGGAGACCCAGTACTTC; cdr3_aa: CASSWGGTEETQYF
v_call: TRBV19; j_call: TRBJ2-1; clone_size: NA; d_call: TRBD2; cdr3_nt: TGTGCCAGTAGTTCCCTAGCGGGTACCCTATTGTACAATGAGCAGTTCTTC; cdr3_aa: CASSSLAGTLLYNEQFF
v_call: TRBV13; j_call: TRBJ1-1; clone_size: NA; d_call: NA; cdr3_nt: TGTGCCAGCAGCTTTTCAGGGGCTAGAGAAACTGAAGCTTTCTTT; cdr3_aa: CASSFSGARETEAFF
v_call: TRBV30; j_call: TRBJ1-5; clone_size: NA; d_call: NA; cdr3_nt: TGTGCCTGGAGTGTATCAGGGTATAGCAATCAGCCCCAGCATTTT; cdr3_aa: CAWSVSGYSNQPQHF
v_call: TRBV7-8; j_call: TRBJ1-1; clone_size: few; d_call: NA; cdr3_nt: TGTGCCAGCAGCTTAACGGGCCGCACAGGAAGCAGGAACACTGAAGCTTTCTTT; cdr3_aa: CASSLTGRTGSRNTEAFF
v_call: TRBV12-5; j_call: TRBJ1-2; clone_size: NA; d_call: NA; cdr3_nt: TGTGCTAGTGGTTTCTCCGTTGCAGGGAATGGCTACACCTTC; cdr3_aa: CASGFSVAGNGYTF
v_call: TRBV7-3; j_call: TRBJ1-1; clone_size: NA; d_call: NA; cdr3_nt: TGTGCCAGCAGCCCGCAGGGCGGGGGCACTGAAGCTTTCTTT; cdr3_aa: CASSPQGGGTEAFF
v_call: TRBV19; j_call: TRBJ2-5; clone_size: NA; d_call: TRBD1; cdr3_nt: TGTGCCAGTAGCCGGACAGGGCTAGCGGAGACCCAGTACTTC; cdr3_aa: CASSRTGLAETQYF
v_call: TRBV2; j_call: TRBJ1-6; clone_size: few; d_call: TRBD1; cdr3_nt: TGTGCCGGTCAAACCGGGACAGTGTATAATTCACCCCTCCACTTT; cdr3_aa: CAGQTGTVYNSPLHF
v_call: TRBV5-4; j_call: TRBJ2-3; clone_size: once; d_call: TRBD2; cdr3_nt: TGTGCCAGCAGCTCGAGCGGGGGGGCGGGAGATACGCAGTATTTT; cdr3_aa: CASSSSGGAGDTQYF
v_call: TRBV2; j_call: TRBJ1-2; clone_size: NA; d_call: NA; cdr3_nt: TGTGCCAGCAGAGCACAGGGTGGAAATGGCTACACCTTC; cdr3_aa: CASRAQGGNGYTF
v_call: TRBV7-3; j_call: TRBJ2-5; clone_size: NA; d_call: TRBD2; cdr3_nt: TGTGCCAGCAGCTCAAAAGCTAGCGGAGTGCCCCAGTACTTC; cdr3_aa: CASSSKASGVPQYF
v_call: TRBV28; j_call: TRBJ2-3; clone_size: NA; d_call: TRBD1; cdr3_nt: TGTGCCAGCAGTACTCCGGGACAGGGAACAGATACGCAGTATTTT; cdr3_aa: CASSTPGQGTDTQYF